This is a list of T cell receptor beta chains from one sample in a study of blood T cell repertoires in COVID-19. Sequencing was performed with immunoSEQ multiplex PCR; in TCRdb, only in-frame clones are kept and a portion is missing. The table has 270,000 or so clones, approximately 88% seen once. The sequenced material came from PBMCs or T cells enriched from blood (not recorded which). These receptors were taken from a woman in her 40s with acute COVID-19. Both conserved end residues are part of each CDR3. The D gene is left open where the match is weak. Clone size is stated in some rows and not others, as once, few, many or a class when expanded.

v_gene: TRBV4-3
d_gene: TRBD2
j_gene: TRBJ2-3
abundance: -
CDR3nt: TGCGCCAGCAGCCAAGATAGGGCTAGCGGGCGAGATACGCAGTATTTT
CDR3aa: CASSQDRASGRDTQYF

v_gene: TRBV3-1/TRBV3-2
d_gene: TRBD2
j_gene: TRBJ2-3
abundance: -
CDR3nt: TGTGCCAGCAGCCAAGTACTAGCGGGGGGGGAGGATACGCAGTATTTT
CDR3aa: CASSQVLAGGEDTQYF

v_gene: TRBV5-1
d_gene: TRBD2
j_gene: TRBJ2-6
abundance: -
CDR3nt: TGCGCCAGCAGCCCCCGGGGGGAGGGCTCTGGGGCCAACGTCCTGACTTTC
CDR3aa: CASSPRGEGSGANVLTF

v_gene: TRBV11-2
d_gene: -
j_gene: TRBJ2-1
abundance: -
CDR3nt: TGTGCCAGCAGCTTAGGGGCTAGCGCGTACAATGAGCAGTTCTTC
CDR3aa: CASSLGASAYNEQFF

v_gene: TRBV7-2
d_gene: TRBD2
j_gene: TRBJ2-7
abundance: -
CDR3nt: TGTGCCAGCAGCTTAGCGCTTCTGGCTAGCGGACCCACCGACTTC
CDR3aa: CASSLALLASGPTDF

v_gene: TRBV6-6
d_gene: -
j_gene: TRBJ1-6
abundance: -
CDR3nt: TGTGCCAGCAGTTACCCCTACAAGGTGGGGCTTTCACCCCTCCACTTT
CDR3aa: CASSYPYKVGLSPLHF

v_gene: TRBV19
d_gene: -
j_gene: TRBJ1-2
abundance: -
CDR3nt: TGTGCCAGTAGTTCCTCCCGGCGGACCTTC
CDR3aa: CASSSSRRTF

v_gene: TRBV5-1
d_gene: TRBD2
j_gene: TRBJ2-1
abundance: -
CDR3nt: TGCGCCAGCAGCTTGGATGCTAGCGGGAGTGGCAACAATGAGCAGTTCTTC
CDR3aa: CASSLDASGSGNNEQFF

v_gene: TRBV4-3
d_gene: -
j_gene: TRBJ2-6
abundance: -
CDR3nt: TGCGCCAGCAGCCAAGATTTGGCCTCTGGGGCCAACGTCCTGACTTTC
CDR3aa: CASSQDLASGANVLTF

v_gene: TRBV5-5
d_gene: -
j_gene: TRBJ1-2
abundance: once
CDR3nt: TGTGCCAGCAGCTTCGGCAGGGCTGCCTATGGCTACACCTTC
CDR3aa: CASSFGRAAYGYTF

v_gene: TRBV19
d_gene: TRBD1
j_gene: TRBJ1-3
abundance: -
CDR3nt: TGTGCCAGTAGTATAGATCTGCCGGGACAGGGGGCTTCTGGAAACACCATATATTTT
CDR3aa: CASSIDLPGQGASGNTIYF

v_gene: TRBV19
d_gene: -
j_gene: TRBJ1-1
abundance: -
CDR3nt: TGTGCCAGTAGTATTTCCCAGGACAGTAGGCCCCCTGAAGCTTTCTTT
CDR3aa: CASSISQDSRPPEAFF

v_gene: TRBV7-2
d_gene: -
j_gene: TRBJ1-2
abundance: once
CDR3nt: TGTGCCAGCAGCTTAGATTATCAGGGGCGCAGTCATGGCTACACCTTC
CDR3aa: CASSLDYQGRSHGYTF